Here is one T cell receptor beta chain with its context. Its specificity is unknown. This record belongs to a study of T cell responses to AZD1222 COVID-19 vaccine. Broader study findings: In the spike-specific TCR repertoire, nearly half reportedly target unmutated variant regions. Only after the peak T cell response were repertoires sampled. Distributed over spike, vaccine-associated CD4 TCRs predominated at 160-218 and 743-854.

TCRdb keeps only in-frame clones here, not all; method: immunoSEQ multiplex PCR. Of about 130,000 clones listed, more than 80% are singletons. Trimming at V came to 6 bases and at J to 5 bases, leaving 10 bases not matched to a gene. The CDR3 length is 14 residues. In germline, CDR1 is LGHDT, CDR2 YNNKEL (reference sequence). The clonotype comes from an adult in good health. The sample in question was peripheral blood, obtained on day 0 of AZD1222 vaccination. The chain uses TRBV3-1 (or the pseudogene TRBV3-2) and TRBJ2-7; 7 bases align to TRBD2. This chain's CDR3 is CASRRTRLSNEQYF. CDR3 bases: TGTGCCAGCAGACGGACTAGACTTTCGAACGAGCAGTACTTC.